Listed below are T cell receptor beta chains from one sample, sequenced in a study of T cell repertoires in cytomegalovirus infection. MiXCR was run by TCRdb on the reads, yielding one entry per CDR3 protein. This sample has about 460,000 distinct CDR3 sequences, with approximately 10% found just once. Source material: PBMCs. The origin of the receptors is a human donor in good health (CMV status not recorded). Some clones in this sample may be carry-over from other donors' samples. CDR3s include the opening cysteine and the closing phenylalanine or tryptophan. Fields, in order: CDR3 protein, CDR3 DNA, V gene, J gene, CDR3 length, clone size, D gene. The D gene is left open where the match is weak. Clone sizes are given selectively: once, few, many, or a class where the clone is expanded.

CDR3aa: CASSPLLAGAEQYF
CDR3nt: TGTGCCAGCAGTCCGTTACTAGCGGGAGCCGAGCAGTACTTC
v_gene: TRBV28
j_gene: TRBJ2-7
len: 14
abundance: NA
d_gene: TRBD2

CDR3aa: CATSPGAKGYTF
CDR3nt: TGTGCCACCAGTCCGGGGGCGAAGGGCTACACCTTC
v_gene: TRBV24-1
j_gene: TRBJ1-2
len: 12
abundance: NA
d_gene: NA

CDR3aa: CASSPTTGYREFGYTF
CDR3nt: TGTGCCAGCAGTCCCACGACAGGGTATAGAGAGTTTGGCTACACCTTC
v_gene: TRBV12-3/TRBV12-4
j_gene: TRBJ1-2
len: 16
abundance: NA
d_gene: TRBD1

CDR3aa: CASSPPGETQYF
CDR3nt: TGTGCCAGCAGCCCGCCGGGGGAGACCCAGTACTTC
v_gene: TRBV7-6
j_gene: TRBJ2-5
len: 12
abundance: many
d_gene: NA

CDR3aa: CSARKTGNNSPLHF
CDR3nt: TGCAGTGCTAGAAAGACAGGGAATAATTCACCCCTCCACTTT
v_gene: TRBV20-1
j_gene: TRBJ1-6
len: 14
abundance: many
d_gene: TRBD1

CDR3aa: CASREREDNTEAFF
CDR3nt: TGTGCCAGCAGGGAACGGGAGGATAACACTGAAGCTTTCTTT
v_gene: TRBV25-1
j_gene: TRBJ1-1
len: 14
abundance: many
d_gene: NA

CDR3aa: CASSRGQTGEPFF
CDR3nt: TGTGCCAGCAGCCGGGGACAGACCGGGGAGCCGTTTTTT
v_gene: TRBV3-1
j_gene: TRBJ2-2
len: 13
abundance: NA
d_gene: TRBD1

CDR3aa: CASSTDRGGNTIYF
CDR3nt: TGTGCCAGCAGTACGGACAGGGGTGGAAACACCATATATTTT
v_gene: TRBV7-9
j_gene: TRBJ1-3
len: 14
abundance: many
d_gene: TRBD1

CDR3aa: CASTDGRTDTQYF
CDR3nt: TGTGCCAGCACGGACGGCCGCACAGATACGCAGTATTTT
v_gene: TRBV12-3/TRBV12-4
j_gene: TRBJ2-3
len: 13
abundance: NA
d_gene: NA

CDR3aa: CATSDTTGSYEQYF
CDR3nt: TGTGCCACCAGTGATACGACAGGTTCCTACGAGCAGTACTTC
v_gene: TRBV24-1
j_gene: TRBJ2-7
len: 14
abundance: many
d_gene: NA

CDR3aa: CASSSDRVYEQYF
CDR3nt: TGTGCCAGCAGTTCCGACAGGGTCTACGAGCAGTACTTC
v_gene: TRBV6-6
j_gene: TRBJ2-7
len: 13
abundance: few
d_gene: TRBD1

CDR3aa: CASSSPGGGGFEKLFF
CDR3nt: TGTGCCAGCAGCTCCCCCGGAGGCGGCGGATTTGAAAAACTGTTTTTT
v_gene: TRBV5-6
j_gene: TRBJ1-4
len: 16
abundance: NA
d_gene: NA

CDR3aa: CASSLNSGGARETQYF
CDR3nt: TGCGCCAGCAGCTTGAATTCCGGGGGGGCCAGAGAGACCCAGTACTTC
v_gene: TRBV5-1
j_gene: TRBJ2-5
len: 16
abundance: NA
d_gene: TRBD2

CDR3aa: CASSTDRVWANTGELFF
CDR3nt: TGTGCCAGCAGCACCGACAGGGTTTGGGCGAACACCGGGGAGCTGTTTTTT
v_gene: TRBV12-3/TRBV12-4
j_gene: TRBJ2-2
len: 17
abundance: many
d_gene: TRBD1

CDR3aa: CASSFRQETDTQYF
CDR3nt: TGTGCCAGCAGTTTCCGACAGGAGACAGATACGCAGTATTTT
v_gene: TRBV12-3/TRBV12-4
j_gene: TRBJ2-3
len: 14
abundance: many
d_gene: NA

CDR3aa: CASRGHPSYEQYF
CDR3nt: TGTGCCAGCAGGGGACATCCTTCCTACGAGCAGTACTTC
v_gene: TRBV28
j_gene: TRBJ2-7
len: 13
abundance: many
d_gene: NA

CDR3aa: CSARDGGGVRDEQFF
CDR3nt: TGCAGTGCTAGAGATGGGGGTGGGGTCAGGGATGAGCAGTTCTTC
v_gene: TRBV20-1
j_gene: TRBJ2-1
len: 15
abundance: NA
d_gene: NA

CDR3aa: CAISAGGGYTF
CDR3nt: TGTGCCATCAGTGCTGGGGGTGGCTACACCTTC
v_gene: TRBV10-3
j_gene: TRBJ1-2
len: 11
abundance: many
d_gene: NA

CDR3aa: CASSSTGITEAFF
CDR3nt: TGTGCCAGTAGTTCTACAGGGATCACTGAAGCTTTCTTT
v_gene: TRBV19
j_gene: TRBJ1-1
len: 13
abundance: many
d_gene: NA

CDR3aa: CASSYFRTAYNEQFF
CDR3nt: TGTGCCAGCAGTTACTTCAGGACAGCCTACAATGAGCAGTTCTTC
v_gene: TRBV6-5
j_gene: TRBJ2-1
len: 15
abundance: many
d_gene: NA

CDR3aa: CASGTGKAYEQYF
CDR3nt: TGTGCCAGCGGGACAGGGAAGGCCTACGAGCAGTACTTC
v_gene: TRBV7-2
j_gene: TRBJ2-7
len: 13
abundance: many
d_gene: TRBD1

CDR3aa: CASSTGGADYEQYF
CDR3nt: TGTGCCAGCAGTACGGGGGGTGCGGATTACGAGCAGTACTTC
v_gene: TRBV6-6
j_gene: TRBJ2-7
len: 14
abundance: NA
d_gene: TRBD2

CDR3aa: CASSFSLDKSYEQYF
CDR3nt: TGTGCCAGCAGTTTTTCGCTAGATAAATCCTACGAGCAGTACTTC
v_gene: TRBV28
j_gene: TRBJ2-7
len: 15
abundance: many
d_gene: NA

CDR3aa: CSATTETYEQYF
CDR3nt: TGCAGCGCAACGACAGAGACCTACGAGCAGTACTTC
v_gene: TRBV29-1
j_gene: TRBJ2-7
len: 12
abundance: few
d_gene: NA

CDR3aa: CASSVNTGGSGELFF
CDR3nt: TGTGCCAGCAGTGTAAACACAGGGGGATCCGGGGAGCTGTTTTTT
v_gene: TRBV2
j_gene: TRBJ2-2
len: 15
abundance: many
d_gene: TRBD1

CDR3aa: CASSYQADTQYF
CDR3nt: TGTGCCAGCAGTTATCAGGCGGATACGCAGTATTTT
v_gene: TRBV6-2/TRBV6-3
j_gene: TRBJ2-3
len: 12
abundance: few
d_gene: NA

CDR3aa: CASSQESRGEQFF
CDR3nt: TGTGCCAGCAGCCAAGAATCCCGCGGTGAGCAGTTCTTC
v_gene: TRBV4-2
j_gene: TRBJ2-1
len: 13
abundance: many
d_gene: NA

CDR3aa: CASSPHRGNYEQYF
CDR3nt: TGTGCCAGCAGCCCACACAGGGGAAACTACGAGCAGTACTTC
v_gene: TRBV7-2
j_gene: TRBJ2-7
len: 14
abundance: many
d_gene: TRBD1

CDR3aa: CATSSRGGGTNEKLFF
CDR3nt: TGTGCCACCAGCAGCCGAGGCGGGGGTACTAATGAAAAACTGTTTTTT
v_gene: TRBV15
j_gene: TRBJ1-4
len: 16
abundance: few
d_gene: NA

CDR3aa: CASSTPTVVETQYF
CDR3nt: TGTGCCAGCAGTACACCGACAGTCGTAGAGACCCAGTACTTC
v_gene: TRBV28
j_gene: TRBJ2-5
len: 14
abundance: many
d_gene: NA

CDR3aa: CASSPLENEQFF
CDR3nt: TGTGCCAGCAGCCCCCTTGAGAATGAGCAGTTCTTC
v_gene: TRBV7-9
j_gene: TRBJ2-1
len: 12
abundance: NA
d_gene: NA

CDR3aa: CASSLGGGKLFYGYTF
CDR3nt: TGTGCCAGCAGTTTGGGGGGAGGAAAGCTTTTCTATGGCTACACCTTC
v_gene: TRBV28
j_gene: TRBJ1-2
len: 16
abundance: once
d_gene: NA

CDR3aa: CASFPVPGEKEKLFF
CDR3nt: TGTGCCAGCTTTCCAGTACCGGGAGAAAAAGAAAAACTGTTTTTT
v_gene: TRBV28
j_gene: TRBJ1-4
len: 15
abundance: many
d_gene: NA

CDR3aa: CASSLSGRESSYEQYF
CDR3nt: TGTGCCAGCAGCCTTAGCGGGAGGGAAAGCTCCTACGAGCAGTACTTC
v_gene: TRBV7-3
j_gene: TRBJ2-7
len: 16
abundance: many
d_gene: TRBD2

CDR3aa: CASSLWAEGNEAFF
CDR3nt: TGTGCCAGCAGCTTATGGGCCGAGGGGAATGAAGCTTTCTTT
v_gene: TRBV7-6
j_gene: TRBJ1-1
len: 14
abundance: many
d_gene: NA

CDR3aa: CASSMYPSGPPGNEQFF
CDR3nt: TGTGCCAGTAGTATGTATCCTAGCGGCCCCCCGGGCAATGAGCAGTTCTTC
v_gene: TRBV19
j_gene: TRBJ2-1
len: 17
abundance: few
d_gene: TRBD2

CDR3aa: CASSLGSLGEQFF
CDR3nt: TGTGCCAGCAGCTTAGGCTCCTTAGGGGAGCAGTTCTTC
v_gene: TRBV11-2
j_gene: TRBJ2-1
len: 13
abundance: many
d_gene: NA

CDR3aa: CASKSTGSSYNEQFF
CDR3nt: TGTGCCAGCAAAAGCACAGGCAGCTCCTACAATGAGCAGTTCTTC
v_gene: TRBV6-6
j_gene: TRBJ2-1
len: 15
abundance: few
d_gene: NA

CDR3aa: CASSYLGETYEQYF
CDR3nt: TGTGCCAGCAGTTATTTGGGGGAAACCTACGAGCAGTACTTC
v_gene: TRBV6-6
j_gene: TRBJ2-7
len: 14
abundance: NA
d_gene: NA

CDR3aa: CASSLGSGGFNEQFF
CDR3nt: TGTGCCAGCAGCTTAGGCAGCGGGGGGTTCAATGAGCAGTTCTTC
v_gene: TRBV11-3
j_gene: TRBJ2-1
len: 15
abundance: many
d_gene: TRBD2

CDR3aa: CSAWRPYNEQFF
CDR3nt: TGCAGTGCCTGGAGGCCCTACAATGAGCAGTTCTTC
v_gene: TRBV20-1
j_gene: TRBJ2-1
len: 12
abundance: NA
d_gene: NA

CDR3aa: CSASPPGLGPPTDTQYF
CDR3nt: TGCAGTGCTAGTCCACCCGGACTAGGACCCCCCACAGATACGCAGTATTTT
v_gene: TRBV20-1
j_gene: TRBJ2-3
len: 17
abundance: few
d_gene: TRBD2

CDR3aa: CASSIAGSSYNEQFF
CDR3nt: TGTGCCAGCAGCATCGCTGGGAGCTCCTACAATGAGCAGTTCTTC
v_gene: TRBV7-9
j_gene: TRBJ2-1
len: 15
abundance: many
d_gene: NA